This TCR beta chain emerged from a study of shared clonotypes between healthy human individuals. Notes on this clone: The target antigen is unknown.

Study-wide results and limits: Relative to their counterparts shared across all four donors, non-shared clonotypes exhibited diminished generation probabilities. When naive CD4 clonotypes were compared across a handful of donors, 4% to 6.5% were shared.

Naive CD8 cells lacked CD45RO, underwent positive selection for CCR7 and left out terminally differentiated effector memory CD45RA+ cells. Deep level was the assay's run setting. Profiling relied on immunoSEQ multiplex PCR, and the TCRdb table lists in-frame clones only, not all of them. The sample yields some 1,900,000 clones, approximately 95% seen once. Trimming removed 6 bases at V and 2 bases at J, with 16 bases between. Germline loops: CDR1 MNHNY, CDR2 SVGAGI (reference sequence). The length of the CDR3 is 15 residues. This receptor was obtained from a man aged 18 to 30 in good health. J is TRBJ1-2 and V is TRBV6-6, with D possibly being TRBD1 (6 bases). The material sequenced was naive CD8+ T cells sorted from blood. This CDR3 reads CASSPVGGGNYGYTF. The CDR3 DNA follows: TGTGCCAGCAGCCCCGTGGGGGGCGGGAACTATGGCTACACCTTC.